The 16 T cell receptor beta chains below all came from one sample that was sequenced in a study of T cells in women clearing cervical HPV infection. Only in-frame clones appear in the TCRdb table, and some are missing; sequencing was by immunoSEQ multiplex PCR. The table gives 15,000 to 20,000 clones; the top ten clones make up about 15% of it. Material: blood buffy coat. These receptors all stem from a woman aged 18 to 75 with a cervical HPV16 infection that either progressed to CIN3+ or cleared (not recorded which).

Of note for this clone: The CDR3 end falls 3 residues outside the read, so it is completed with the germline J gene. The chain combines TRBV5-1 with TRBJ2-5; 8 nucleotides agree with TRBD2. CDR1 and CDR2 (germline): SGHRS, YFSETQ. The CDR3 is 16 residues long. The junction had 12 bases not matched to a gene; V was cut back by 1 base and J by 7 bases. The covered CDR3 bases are TGCGCCAGCAGCTTGTCTATCTCCGTACTAGCGGCGACC. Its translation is CASSLSISVLAAT. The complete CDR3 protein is CASSLSISVLAATQYF.

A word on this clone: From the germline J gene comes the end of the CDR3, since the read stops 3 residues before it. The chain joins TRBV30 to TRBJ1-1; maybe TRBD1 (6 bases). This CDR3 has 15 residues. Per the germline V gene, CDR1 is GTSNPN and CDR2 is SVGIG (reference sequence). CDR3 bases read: TGTGCCTGGAGTACGTGGAACAGGGAACTGCAGTAT. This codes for CAWSTWNRELQY. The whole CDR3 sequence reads CAWSTWNRELQYAFF.

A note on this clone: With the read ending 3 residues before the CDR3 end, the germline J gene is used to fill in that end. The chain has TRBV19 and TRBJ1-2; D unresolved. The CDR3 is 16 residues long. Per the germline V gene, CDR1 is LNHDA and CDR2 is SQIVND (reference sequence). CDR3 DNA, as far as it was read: TGTGCCAGTAGTTACCATCCCCTTCGCGGGAGCCATGAC. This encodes CASSYHPLRGSHD. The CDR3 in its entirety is CASSYHPLRGSHDYTF.

Incomplete CDR3 DNA: TGTGCCAGCAGCTTTTACCAGGGGAAAAACATT. Translation: CASSFYQGKNI. From start to end, the CDR3 is CASSFYQGKNIQYF. The chain has TRBV11-3 and TRBJ2-4; D may be TRBD1 (6 bases). The CDR3 extends 3 residues past the end of the read, so its final part is completed from the germline J gene. The CDR3 consists of 14 residues. Between the trimmed V and J ends, which lost 3 bases and 4 bases, there was a span of 10 bases. CDR1 SGHNT and CDR2 YENEEA come from the germline V gene.

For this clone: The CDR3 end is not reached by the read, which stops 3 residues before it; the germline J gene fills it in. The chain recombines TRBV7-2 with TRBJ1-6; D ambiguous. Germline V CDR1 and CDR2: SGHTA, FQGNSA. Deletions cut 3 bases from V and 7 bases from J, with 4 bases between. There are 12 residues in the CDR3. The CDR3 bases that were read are TGTGCCAGCAGCTTTCGGAATTCACCC. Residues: CASSFRNSP. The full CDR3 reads CASSFRNSPLHF.

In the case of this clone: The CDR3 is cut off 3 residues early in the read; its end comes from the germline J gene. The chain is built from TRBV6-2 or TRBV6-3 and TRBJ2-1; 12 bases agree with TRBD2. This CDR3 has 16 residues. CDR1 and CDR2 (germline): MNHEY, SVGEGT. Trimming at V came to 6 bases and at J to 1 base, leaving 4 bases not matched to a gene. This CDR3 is CASRLAGGGSYNEQFF. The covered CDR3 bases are TGTGCCAGCAGACTAGCGGGGGGCGGGTCCTACAATGAG.

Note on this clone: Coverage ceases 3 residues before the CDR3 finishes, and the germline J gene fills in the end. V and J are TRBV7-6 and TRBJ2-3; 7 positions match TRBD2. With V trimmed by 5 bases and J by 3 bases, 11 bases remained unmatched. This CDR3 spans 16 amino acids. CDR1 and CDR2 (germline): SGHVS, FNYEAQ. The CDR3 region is CASSEYPALATDTQYF. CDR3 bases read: TGTGCCAGCAGCGAATATCCTGCACTAGCGACAGATACG.

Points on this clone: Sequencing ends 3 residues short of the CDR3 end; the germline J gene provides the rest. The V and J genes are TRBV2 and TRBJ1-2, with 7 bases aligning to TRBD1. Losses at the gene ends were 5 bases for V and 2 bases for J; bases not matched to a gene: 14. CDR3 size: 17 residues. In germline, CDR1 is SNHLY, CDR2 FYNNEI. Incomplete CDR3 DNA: TGTGCCAGCAGTTGGAGGACAGGACGGGAGACGAACTATGGC. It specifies CASSWRTGRETNYG. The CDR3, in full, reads CASSWRTGRETNYGYTF. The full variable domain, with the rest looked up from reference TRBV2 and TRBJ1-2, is EPEVTQTPSHQVTQMGQEVILRCVPISNHLYFYWYRQILGQKVEFLVSFYNNEISEKSEIFDDQFSVERPDGSNFTLKIRSTKLEDSAMYFCASSWRTGRETNYGYTFGSGTRLTVV.

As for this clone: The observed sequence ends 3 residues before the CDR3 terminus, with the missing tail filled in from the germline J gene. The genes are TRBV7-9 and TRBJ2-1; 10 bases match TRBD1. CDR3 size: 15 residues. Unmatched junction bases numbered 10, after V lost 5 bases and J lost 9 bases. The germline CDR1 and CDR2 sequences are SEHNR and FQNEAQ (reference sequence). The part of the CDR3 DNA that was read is TGTGCCAGCAGCGATCCGGGACAGGGGATCGGTGAG. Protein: CASSDPGQGIGE. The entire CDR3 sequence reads CASSDPGQGIGEQFF. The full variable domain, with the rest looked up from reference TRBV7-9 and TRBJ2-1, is DTGVSQNPRHKITKRGQNVTFRCDPISEHNRLYWYRQTLGQGPEFLTYFQNEAQLEKSRLLSDRFSAERPKGSFSTLEIQRTEQGDSAMYLCASSDPGQGIGEQFFGPGTRLTVL.

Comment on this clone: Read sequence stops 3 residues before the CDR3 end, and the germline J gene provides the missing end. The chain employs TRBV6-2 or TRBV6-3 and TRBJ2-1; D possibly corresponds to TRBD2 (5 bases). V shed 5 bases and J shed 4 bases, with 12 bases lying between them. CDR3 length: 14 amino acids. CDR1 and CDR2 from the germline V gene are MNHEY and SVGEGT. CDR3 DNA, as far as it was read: TGTGCCAGCAGTGTACTAGGATTATACAATGAG. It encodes CASSVLGLYNE. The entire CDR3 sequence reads CASSVLGLYNEQFF.

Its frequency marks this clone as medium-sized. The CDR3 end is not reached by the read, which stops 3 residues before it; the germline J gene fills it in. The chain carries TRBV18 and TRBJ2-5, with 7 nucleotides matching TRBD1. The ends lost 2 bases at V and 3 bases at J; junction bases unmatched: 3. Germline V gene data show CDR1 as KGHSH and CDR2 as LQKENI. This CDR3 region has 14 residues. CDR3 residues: CASSPGQAKETQYF. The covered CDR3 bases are TGTGCCAGCTCACCAGGACAGGCCAAAGAGACC.

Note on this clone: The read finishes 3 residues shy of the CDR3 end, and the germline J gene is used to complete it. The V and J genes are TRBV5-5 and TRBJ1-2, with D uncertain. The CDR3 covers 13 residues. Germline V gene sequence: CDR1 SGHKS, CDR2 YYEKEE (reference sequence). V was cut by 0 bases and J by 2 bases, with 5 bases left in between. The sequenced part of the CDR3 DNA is TGTGCCAGCAGCTTGGACAGAAACTATGGC. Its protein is CASSLDRNYG. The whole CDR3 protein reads CASSLDRNYGYTF.

Partial CDR3 DNA: TGTGCCTGGAGAGGCCCGAACACTGAA. Its protein product is CAWRGPNTE. The whole CDR3 protein is CAWRGPNTEAFF. The genes are TRBV30 and TRBJ1-1, with D unresolved. The CDR3 end lies 3 residues beyond the end of the read and is filled in from the germline J gene. V was clipped by 3 bases and J by 1 base, with 6 bases between them. The CDR3 is 12 amino acids. From germline, CDR1 is GTSNPN and CDR2 SVGIG (reference sequence).

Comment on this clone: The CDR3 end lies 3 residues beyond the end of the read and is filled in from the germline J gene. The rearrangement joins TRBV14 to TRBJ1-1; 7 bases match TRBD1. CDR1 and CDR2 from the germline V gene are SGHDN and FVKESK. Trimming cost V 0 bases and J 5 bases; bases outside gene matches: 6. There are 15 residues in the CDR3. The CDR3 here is CASSQDGGTVTEAFF. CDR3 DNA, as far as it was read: TGTGCCAGCAGCCAAGATGGGGGGACAGTGACTGAA.

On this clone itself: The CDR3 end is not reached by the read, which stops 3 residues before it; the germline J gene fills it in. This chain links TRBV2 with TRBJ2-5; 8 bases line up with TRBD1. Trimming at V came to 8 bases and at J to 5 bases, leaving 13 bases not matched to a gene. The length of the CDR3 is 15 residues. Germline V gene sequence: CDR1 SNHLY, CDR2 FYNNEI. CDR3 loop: CASSNRGAFFETQYF. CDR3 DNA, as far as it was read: TGTGCCAGCTCCAACAGGGGGGCTTTTTTTGAGACC.

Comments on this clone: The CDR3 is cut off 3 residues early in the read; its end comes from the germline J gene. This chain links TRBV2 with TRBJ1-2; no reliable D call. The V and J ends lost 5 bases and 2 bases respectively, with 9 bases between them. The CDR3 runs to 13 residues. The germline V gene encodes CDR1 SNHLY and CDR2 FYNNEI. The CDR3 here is CASSFTRNYGYTF. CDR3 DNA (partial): TGTGCCAGCAGTTTCACCAGAAACTATGGC. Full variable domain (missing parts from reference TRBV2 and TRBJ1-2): EPEVTQTPSHQVTQMGQEVILRCVPISNHLYFYWYRQILGQKVEFLVSFYNNEISEKSEIFDDQFSVERPDGSNFTLKIRSTKLEDSAMYFCASSFTRNYGYTFGSGTRLTVV.